This TCR beta chain was recorded in a study of cytomegalovirus exposure and HLA in healthy donors. PCR employed 60 Vbeta and 13 Jbeta primers. Clones were sequenced by immunoSEQ multiplex PCR, and TCRdb holds only the in-frame ones, with some missing. The repertoire includes 84,000 or so clones, approximately 79% of them detected once, and 2.7% sits in the top ten. V lost 5 bases and J 8 bases, leaving 18 bases between the germline ends. This CDR3 spans 14 amino acids. The germline gives CDR1 SGHNT, CDR2 YENEEA. Sequenced input: PBMCs. The J gene is TRBJ1-2, the V gene TRBV11-3, with D hard to call. This clonotype was obtained from a man aged 30 to 39 in good health and CMV-seronegative. In nucleotides, the CDR3 is TGTGCCAGCAGCCGAGGGATGGTAAGAGGCGGCTACACCTTC. Translated, it gives CASSRGMVRGGYTF.